A selection of T cell receptor beta chains follows, all from one sample in a study of blood T cells in healthy people across ages. TCRdb re-called the 5' RACE reads through MiXCR, storing one row per CDR3 protein. The profile shows about 640,000 distinct CDR3 sequences, about 53% of them singletons. Sequences were obtained from blood. The receptors stem from a man aged 55-75 years in good health. Both conserved end residues are part of each CDR3. The order of the fields is V gene, J gene, clone size, D gene, CDR3 DNA, CDR3 protein. D genes are given only for firm matches. The size field is filled for only some rows; it gives once, few, many or a size class.

>TRBV6-5|TRBJ1-4|few|.
TGTGCCAGCGCCCTGGGGGAAAAACTGTTTTTT
CASALGEKLFF
>TRBV6-5|TRBJ2-7|.|.
TGTGCCAGCAGTTACTCGGACCAATTTTACGAGCAGTACTTC
CASSYSDQFYEQYF
>TRBV20-1|TRBJ1-6|once|.
TGCAGTGCTATCGGTCGCCTAAACTCCTATAATTCACCCCTCCACTTT
CSAIGRLNSYNSPLHF
>TRBV25-1|TRBJ1-1|.|TRBD1
TGTGCCAGCAGTTCCTGGACAGGACAAGCTTTCTTT
CASSSWTGQAFF
>TRBV5-6|TRBJ2-5|once|TRBD2
TGTGCCAGCAGCTTGGGCCCTAGCGGGGCTCAAGAGACCCAGTACTTC
CASSLGPSGAQETQYF
>TRBV9|TRBJ2-3|.|TRBD2
TGTGCCAGCAGCGCCACCGGAGGGGGACTAGCGGGACGATACACAGATACGCAGTATTTT
CASSATGGGLAGRYTDTQYF
>TRBV7-9|TRBJ1-2|.|.
TGTGCCAGCAGCTTAGTAGTAGGTGTTAACTATGGCTACACCTTC
CASSLVVGVNYGYTF
>TRBV20-1|TRBJ2-3|.|TRBD2
TGCAGTGCTAGATGGACTAGCGGCACAGATACGCAGTATTTT
CSARWTSGTDTQYF
>TRBV20-1|TRBJ1-2|many|.
TGCAGTGCTGAGACAGCTGGCTACACCTTC
CSAETAGYTF
>TRBV20-1|TRBJ2-3|few|TRBD1
TGCAGTGCTTCCACCCCGGGACAGCCCAGCACAGATACGCAGTATTTT
CSASTPGQPSTDTQYF
>TRBV5-1|TRBJ1-1|.|.
TGCGCCAGCAAAGACAACACGGAGAACACTGAAGCTTTCTTT
CASKDNTENTEAFF
>TRBV7-2|TRBJ1-1|.|.
TGTGCCAGCAGCGCAGGGGTACCTGAAGCTTTCTTT
CASSAGVPEAFF
>TRBV7-9|TRBJ2-7|.|.
TGTGCCAGCAGCTTTGACTCCTACGAGCAGTACTTC
CASSFDSYEQYF
>TRBV5-1|TRBJ1-5|.|.
TGCGCCAGCAGCCAAACCGGGACACCCAATCAGCCCCAGCATTTT
CASSQTGTPNQPQHF
>TRBV3-1|TRBJ2-1|.|TRBD2
TGTGCCAGCAGCCAAGAATTGGCGCGGGGGGGCTCCTACAATGAGCAGTTCTTC
CASSQELARGGSYNEQFF
>TRBV10-3|TRBJ1-2|.|.
TGTGCCATCTCTTCTGGGAGGAAGTATGGCTACACCTTC
CAISSGRKYGYTF
>TRBV11-2|TRBJ2-7|few|.
TGTGCCAGCAGCTTACAGGGGTTCGGCGAGCAGTACTTC
CASSLQGFGEQYF
>TRBV4-1|TRBJ1-1|.|.
TGCGCCAGCAGCCCTGCAGACATCGGCACTGAAGCTTTCTTT
CASSPADIGTEAFF
>TRBV6-1|TRBJ1-1|.|TRBD1
TGTGCCAGCAGCCGATATCTGGGACAGGGAATGAACACTGAAGCTTTCTTT
CASSRYLGQGMNTEAFF
>TRBV4-1|TRBJ1-1|.|.
TGCGCCAGCAGCCAAGATGAGGAGGACACTGAAGCTTTCTTT
CASSQDEEDTEAFF
>TRBV27|TRBJ2-5|.|.
TGTGCCCGATGCAGGGCGCTTCAAGAGACCCAGTACTTC
CARCRALQETQYF
>TRBV10-3|TRBJ2-7|.|.
TGTGCCATCAGCTCCGGGACAAATTTCTACAATGAGCAGTACTTC
CAISSGTNFYNEQYF
>TRBV20-1|TRBJ2-7|few|TRBD1
TGCAGGGCCCCGGACAGGTGGGGCGAGCAGTACTTC
CRAPDRWGEQYF
>TRBV2|TRBJ2-1|.|TRBD1
TGTGCCAGCATTTCGGGACAGGGACATAATGAGCAGTTCTTC
CASISGQGHNEQFF
>TRBV19|TRBJ2-7|.|.
TGTGCCAGTTCACGGCCAGGGTTGACCTACGAGCAGTACTTC
CASSRPGLTYEQYF
>TRBV5-1|TRBJ2-7|.|.
TGCGCCAGCAGCTTTGGGGACGACTCCTACGAGCAGTACTTC
CASSFGDDSYEQYF
>TRBV12-3/TRBV12-4|TRBJ2-3|.|TRBD2
TGTGCCAGCAGCCCCTATAGCGGGGGGACAGCAGATGCGCAGTATTTT
CASSPYSGGTADAQYF
>TRBV11-2|TRBJ2-1|few|TRBD1
TGTGCCAGCAGCTTGGGACAGGGAGGGTTCGATGAGCAGTTCTTC
CASSLGQGGFDEQFF
>TRBV2|TRBJ2-2|.|TRBD1
TGTGCCAGCAGTGGACAGGGGGCGACCGGGGAGCTGTTTTTT
CASSGQGATGELFF
>TRBV27|TRBJ1-2|.|.
TGTGCCAGCAGTTCGACCCTAATAGGGGGTGGCTACACCTTC
CASSSTLIGGGYTF
>TRBV10-3|TRBJ2-1|.|TRBD2
TGTGCCATCAGTGAGGCGGGACTAGCGGACAATGAGCAGTTCTTC
CAISEAGLADNEQFF
>TRBV27|TRBJ2-7|few|TRBD2
TGTGCCAGCAGCCCTCTACTAGCGGGATCTCCCTACGAGCAGTACTTC
CASSPLLAGSPYEQYF
>TRBV6-6|TRBJ1-2|few|TRBD1
TGTGCCAGCATCCTCGACAGGGGGGATCGGGGCTACACCTTC
CASILDRGDRGYTF
>TRBV5-1|TRBJ2-1|few|.
TGCGCCAGCAGCACGGGAACGGATAGCTCCTACAATGAGCAGTTCTTC
CASSTGTDSSYNEQFF
>TRBV5-1|TRBJ2-2|.|.
TGCGCCAGCAGGCTTGGTCAGTCGGCCGGGGAGCTGTTTTTT
CASRLGQSAGELFF
>TRBV9|TRBJ1-1|.|.
TGTGCCAGCAGCGTCGGGCCCTCTATGAACACTGAAGCTTTCTTT
CASSVGPSMNTEAFF
>TRBV20-1|TRBJ1-6|.|TRBD1
TGCAGTGCTAGAGATTCACAGGGGAGTTCACCCCTCCACTTT
CSARDSQGSSPLHF
>TRBV27|TRBJ2-7|.|TRBD1
TGTGCCAGCAAATTACAGGGGGGCGAGCAGTACTTC
CASKLQGGEQYF
>TRBV5-1|TRBJ2-1|.|TRBD2
TGCGCCAGCAGCAGACTAGCCCGTAGGAATGAGCAGTTCTTC
CASSRLARRNEQFF
>TRBV10-3|TRBJ2-3|many|.
TGTGCCATCAGTGAGGTGGGAAGCACAGATACGCAGTATTTT
CAISEVGSTDTQYF
>TRBV5-1|TRBJ2-2|.|.
TGCGCCAGCAGCCTGGGCAGGGCCGCCACCGGGGAGCTGTTTTTT
CASSLGRAATGELFF
>TRBV14|TRBJ2-5|.|TRBD2
TGTGCCAGCAGCCAAGCCCAGCGGGGCGTCCAAGAGACCCAGTACTTC
CASSQAQRGVQETQYF
>TRBV12-3/TRBV12-4|TRBJ1-5|.|TRBD1
TGTGCCAGCAGACTTTTTGGAGGGGGCGATCAGCCCCAGCATTTT
CASRLFGGGDQPQHF
>TRBV5-1|TRBJ2-1|.|TRBD2
TGCGCCAGCAGCTTGTTTGCTAGCGGGTACTCCTACAATGAGCAGTTCTTC
CASSLFASGYSYNEQFF
>TRBV20-1|TRBJ1-3|.|TRBD1
TGCAGTGCTAGGGGGTTTGCAGGGGGGACTGGAAACACCATATATTTT
CSARGFAGGTGNTIYF
>TRBV3-1|TRBJ1-2|.|TRBD1
TGTGCCAGCAGGCCGGACAGGGAGGACTATGGCTACACCTTC
CASRPDREDYGYTF
>TRBV7-2|TRBJ1-2|.|.
TGTGCCAGCAGCTTAGATGCGGCAGGAGACTATGGCTACACCTTC
CASSLDAAGDYGYTF
>TRBV7-9|TRBJ2-5|few|.
TGTGCCAGCGCCCAACTTCTCGCTGGAGGGGAGCAAGAGACCCAGTACTTC
CASAQLLAGGEQETQYF
>TRBV5-1|TRBJ2-5|.|.
TGCGCCAGCAGCTTGGGGTCTTTGTACCAAGAGACCCAGTACTTC
CASSLGSLYQETQYF
>TRBV4-2|TRBJ1-1|.|.
TGTGCCAGCAGCCAAAGGGTACAGCAAATGAACACTGAAGCTTTCTTT
CASSQRVQQMNTEAFF
>TRBV7-2|TRBJ2-2|.|.
TGTGCCAGCAGCAAAAGGGGACCAGCCACCGGGGAGCTGTTTTTT
CASSKRGPATGELFF
>TRBV12-5|TRBJ2-1|.|TRBD2
TGTGCTAGTGGTTTGGTACTGGCTAGCGGGGAAGCCTACAATGAGCAGTTCTTC
CASGLVLASGEAYNEQFF
>TRBV28|TRBJ1-4|.|.
TGTGCCAGCAGTTTTCAGGGTCGCTTGGCTAATGAAAAACTGTTTTTT
CASSFQGRLANEKLFF
>TRBV28|TRBJ1-2|.|TRBD1
TGTGCCAGCACTATTTCGACAGGGAGATGGGATGGCTACACCTTC
CASTISTGRWDGYTF